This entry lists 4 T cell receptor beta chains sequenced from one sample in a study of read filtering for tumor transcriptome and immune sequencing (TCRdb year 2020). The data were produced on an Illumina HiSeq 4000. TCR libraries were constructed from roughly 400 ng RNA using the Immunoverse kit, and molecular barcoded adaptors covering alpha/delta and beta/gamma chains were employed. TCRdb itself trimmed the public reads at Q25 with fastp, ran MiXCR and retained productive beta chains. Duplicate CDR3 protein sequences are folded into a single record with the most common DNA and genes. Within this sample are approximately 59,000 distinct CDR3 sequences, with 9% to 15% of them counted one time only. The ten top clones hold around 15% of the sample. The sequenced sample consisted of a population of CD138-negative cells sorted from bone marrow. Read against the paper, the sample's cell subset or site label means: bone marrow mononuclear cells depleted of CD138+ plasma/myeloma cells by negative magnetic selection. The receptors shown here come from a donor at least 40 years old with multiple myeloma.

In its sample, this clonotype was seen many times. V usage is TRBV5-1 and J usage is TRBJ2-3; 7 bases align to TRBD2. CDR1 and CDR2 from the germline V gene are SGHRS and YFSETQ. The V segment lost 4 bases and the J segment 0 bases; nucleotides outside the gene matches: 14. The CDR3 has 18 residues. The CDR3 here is CASSQKPLAGESTDTQYF. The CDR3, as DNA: TGCGCCAGCAGCCAAAAACCCCTGGCGGGGGAAAGCACAGATACGCAGTATTTT.

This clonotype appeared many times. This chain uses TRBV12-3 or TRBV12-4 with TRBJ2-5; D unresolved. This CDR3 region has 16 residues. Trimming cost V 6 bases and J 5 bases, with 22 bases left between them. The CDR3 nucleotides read TGTGCCAGCAGCGACCGACCCGCCTGGGCATCCGAGACCCAGTACTTC. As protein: CASSDRPAWASETQYF.

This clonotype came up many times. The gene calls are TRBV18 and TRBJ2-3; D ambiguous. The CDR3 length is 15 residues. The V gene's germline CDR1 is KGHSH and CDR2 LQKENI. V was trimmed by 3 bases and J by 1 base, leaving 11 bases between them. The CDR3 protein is CASSPSGSGTDTQYF. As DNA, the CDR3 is TGTGCCAGCTCACCGTCAGGTTCGGGCACAGATACGCAGTATTTT.

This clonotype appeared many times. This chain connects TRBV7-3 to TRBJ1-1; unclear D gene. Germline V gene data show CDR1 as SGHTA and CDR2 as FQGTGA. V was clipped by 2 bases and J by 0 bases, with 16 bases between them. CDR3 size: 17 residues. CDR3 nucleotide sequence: TGTGCCAGCAGCTTAGGCCCGAGGGCGTCGTTGAACACTGAAGCTTTCTTT. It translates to CASSLGPRASLNTEAFF.